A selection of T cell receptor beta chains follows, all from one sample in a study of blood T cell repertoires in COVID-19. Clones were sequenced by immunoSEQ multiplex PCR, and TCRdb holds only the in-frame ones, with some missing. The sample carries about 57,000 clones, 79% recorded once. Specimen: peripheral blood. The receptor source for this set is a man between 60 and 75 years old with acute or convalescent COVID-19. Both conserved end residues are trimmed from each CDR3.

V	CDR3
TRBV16	ASSHSPTEYRELF
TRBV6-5	ASRTQGESPLH
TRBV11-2	ASSLNRERDEQY
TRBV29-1	SVETSGRNEQF
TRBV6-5	ASSRQGATEAF
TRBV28	ASGKWTGGEKLF
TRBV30	AWEGGSRYEQY
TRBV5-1	ASSPYTDTQY
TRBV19	ASSMDRNPEAF
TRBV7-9	ASSLVGEGYT
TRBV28	ATSAPRLKNTEAF
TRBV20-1	SARDAHQLF